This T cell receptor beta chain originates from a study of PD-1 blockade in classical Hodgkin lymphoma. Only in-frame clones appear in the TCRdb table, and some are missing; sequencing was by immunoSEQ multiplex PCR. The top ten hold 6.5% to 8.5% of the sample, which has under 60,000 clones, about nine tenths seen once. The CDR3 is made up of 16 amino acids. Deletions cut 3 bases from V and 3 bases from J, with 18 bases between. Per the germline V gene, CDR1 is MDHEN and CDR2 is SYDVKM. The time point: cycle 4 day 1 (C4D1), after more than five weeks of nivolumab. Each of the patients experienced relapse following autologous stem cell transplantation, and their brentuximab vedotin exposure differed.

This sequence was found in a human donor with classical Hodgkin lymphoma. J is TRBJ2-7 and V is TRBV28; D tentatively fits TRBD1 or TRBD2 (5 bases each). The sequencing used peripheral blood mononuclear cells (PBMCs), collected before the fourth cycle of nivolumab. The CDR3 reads CASSLGLGWGNYEQYF. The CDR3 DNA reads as TGTGCCAGCAGTTTGGGTTTAGGGTGGGGGAACTACGAGCAGTACTTC.